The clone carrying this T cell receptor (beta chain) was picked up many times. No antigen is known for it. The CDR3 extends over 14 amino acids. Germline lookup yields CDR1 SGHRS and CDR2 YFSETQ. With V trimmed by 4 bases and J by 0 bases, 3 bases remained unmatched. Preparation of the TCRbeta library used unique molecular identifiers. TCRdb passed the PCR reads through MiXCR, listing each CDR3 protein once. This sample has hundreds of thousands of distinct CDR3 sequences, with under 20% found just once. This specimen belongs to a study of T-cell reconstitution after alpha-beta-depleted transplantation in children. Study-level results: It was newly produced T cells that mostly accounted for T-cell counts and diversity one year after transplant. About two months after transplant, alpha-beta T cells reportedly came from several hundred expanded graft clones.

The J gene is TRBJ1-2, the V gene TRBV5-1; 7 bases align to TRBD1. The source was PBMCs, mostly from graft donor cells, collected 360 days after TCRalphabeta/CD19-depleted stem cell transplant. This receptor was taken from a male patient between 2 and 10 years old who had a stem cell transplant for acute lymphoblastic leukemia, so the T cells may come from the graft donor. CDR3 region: CASSGTASNYGYTF. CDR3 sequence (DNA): TGCGCCAGCAGCGGGACAGCCTCTAACTATGGCTACACCTTC.